This passage covers 31 T cell receptor beta chains from one sample sequenced in a study of blood T cells in healthy people across ages. A J-beta primer mix and a sample-barcoded 5' primer were used in a second PCR of roughly 7 to 12 cycles. TCRdb itself ran the 5' RACE reads through MiXCR, one entry per CDR3 protein. The sample carries 800,000 to 1,300,000 distinct CDR3 sequences, less than 25% recorded once. These same data were also listed under a study on T cells of mothers and their children.

The sequenced sample was blood. These TCRs come from a girl aged 2 to 9 in good health.

The gene calls are TRBV28 and TRBJ2-3; 11 nucleotides align to TRBD2. Germline V lookup: CDR1 MDHEN, CDR2 SYDVKM. The CDR3 is 17 amino acids. Trimming took 7 bases from V and 2 from J; bases not matched to a gene: 11. CDR3 region: CASTSMVLAGDTDTQYF. The CDR3 coding sequence is TGTGCCAGCACCTCGATGGTACTAGCGGGAGACACAGATACGCAGTATTTT. Full variable domain (outside the CDR3, taken from reference TRBV28 and TRBJ2-3): DVKVTQSSRYLVKRTGEKVFLECVQDMDHENMFWYRQDPGLGLRLIYFSYDVKMKEKGDIPEGYSVSREKKERFSLILESASTNQTSMYLCASTSMVLAGDTDTQYFGPGTRLTVL.

This clonotype was picked up a small number of times. This chain joins TRBV5-1 and TRBJ2-6, with D unclear. Germline V lookup: CDR1 SGHRS, CDR2 YFSETQ. Trimming shortened V by 2 bases and J by 1 base, and 7 bases separated the two germline ends. The CDR3 has 15 amino acids. The CDR3 DNA sequence: TGCGCCAGCAGCTTCGGCTATTCTGGGGCCAACGTCCTGACTTTC. It codes for CASSFGYSGANVLTF.

J is TRBJ2-1 and V is TRBV12-3 or TRBV12-4; D remains unclear. The CDR3 sequence is 11 residues long. Trimming took off 0 bases at V and 11 bases at J, with 5 bases between the two ends. The CDR3 reads CASSLALKQFF. CDR3 bases: TGTGCCAGCAGTTTAGCGCTGAAGCAGTTCTTC.

The CDR3 reads CASSQDQAAALTDTQYF. The CDR3 nucleotides are TGTGCCAGCAGCCAAGATCAAGCAGCGGCCCTCACAGATACGCAGTATTTT. The J gene is TRBJ2-3, the V gene TRBV4-2; TRBD2 might be the D (5 bases). V lost 0 bases and J lost 2, with 15 bases in between. CDR3 length: 17 amino acids. Per germline, CDR1 LGHNA and CDR2 YNFKEQ.

The genes are TRBV4-3 and TRBJ2-3; the D is unclear. Germline loops: CDR1 LGHNA, CDR2 YSLEER. V dropped 0 bases and J dropped 2 bases, with 9 bases sitting between them. There are 15 residues in the CDR3. CDR3 bases: TGCGCCAGCAGCCAAGATGAGGACCTCACAGATACGCAGTATTTT. Amino acids: CASSQDEDLTDTQYF.

The chain carries TRBV28 and TRBJ1-2; D gene uncertain. V lost 5 bases and J 5 bases, leaving 9 bases between the germline ends. This CDR3 has 12 residues. Germline V gene data show CDR1 as MDHEN and CDR2 as SYDVKM. The CDR3 spells CASSPEWYGYTF. DNA for the CDR3: TGTGCCAGCAGTCCGGAATGGTATGGCTACACCTTC.

The genes are TRBV12-5 and TRBJ2-5; D remains unclear. Per germline, CDR1 LGHNT and CDR2 FRNRAP. V was trimmed by 0 bases and J by 2 bases, leaving 10 bases between them. This CDR3 comprises 15 residues. The CDR3 region has the DNA TGTGCTAGTGGTTTGGTCAGTTTTGGGCAAGAGACCCAGTACTTC. Its protein is CASGLVSFGQETQYF.

The chain couples TRBV15 to TRBJ2-7; D not certain. Judging by the DNA end, TRBJ2-1 fits better; the J call may be wrong. Germline V gene lookup returns CDR1 LNHNV and CDR2 YYDKDF (reference sequence). This CDR3 region has 15 residues. CDR3: CATSRERNTYNEQFF. The DNA of the CDR3 is TGTGCCACCAGCAGAGAGCGGAATACCTACAATGAGCAGTTCTTC.

The V gene is TRBV5-1, the J gene TRBJ2-3, with unresolved D. V dropped 0 bases and J dropped 6 bases, with 11 bases sitting between them. CDR1 and CDR2 (germline): SGHRS, YFSETQ. The CDR3 is made up of 14 amino acids. The DNA of the CDR3 is TGCGCCAGCAGCTTGGGGCCGAGCATGGATACGCAGTATTTT. It encodes CASSLGPSMDTQYF.

A word on this clonotype: A read error may produce the germline difference seen at one junction end. This chain connects TRBV6-2 or TRBV6-3 to TRBJ1-5, with TRBD1 matching 8 bases. There are 15 residues in the CDR3. Germline V gives CDR1 MNHEY, CDR2 SVGEGT. The CDR3 DNA is TGTGCCAGTAGTTATGACAGGGGTCGCAATCAGCCCCAGCATTTT. As protein: CASSYDRGRNQPQHF.

Ten or more counts support this clonotype. This chain links TRBV7-2 with TRBJ2-3; D gene uncertain. The CDR3 has 12 residues. The germline CDR1 and CDR2 sequences are SGHTA and FQGNSA. Trimming pared 4 bases from V and 9 bases from J, leaving 11 bases between. The CDR3 nucleotides are TGTGCCAGCAGCTCAAGAGGAGACACGCAGTATTTT. Protein product: CASSSRGDTQYF.

This clonotype has a handful of counts. V and J are TRBV29-1 and TRBJ1-1; 9 bases line up with TRBD1. The germline gives CDR1 SQVTM, CDR2 ANQGSEA. This CDR3 comprises 13 residues. The CDR3: CMIIQGASTEAFF. CDR3 sequence (DNA): TGCATGATTATACAGGGGGCGTCCACTGAAGCTTTCTTT.

This clonotype was seen a few times. This chain joins TRBV7-2 and TRBJ2-2, with D tentatively TRBD2 (5 bases). CDR3 length: 14 residues. V was pared by 5 bases and J by 8 bases, with 15 bases between. In germline, CDR1 is SGHTA, CDR2 FQGNSA. The CDR3 here is CASSQERLAGELFF. The CDR3, as DNA: TGTGCCAGCAGCCAAGAACGGCTAGCTGGGGAGCTGTTTTTT. The full variable domain, with the rest looked up from reference TRBV7-2 and TRBJ2-2, is GAGVSQSPSNKVTEKGKDVELRCDPISGHTALYWYRQSLGQGLEFLIYFQGNSAPDKSGLPSDRFSAERTGGSVSTLTIQRTQQEDSAVYLCASSQERLAGELFFGEGSRLTVL.

This clonotype was found a few times. This CDR3 is CASHDPKNIQYF. The CDR3 nucleotides read TGTGCCAGTCACGATCCCAAAAACATTCAGTACTTC. V usage is TRBV2 and J usage is TRBJ2-4; no reliable D call. Germline V gene lookup returns CDR1 SNHLY and CDR2 FYNNEI. This CDR3 has 12 amino acids. Trimming took 9 bases from V and 2 from J, leaving 8 bases between them.

The rearrangement joins TRBV6-1 to TRBJ2-5; 16 bases fit TRBD2. The germline V gene encodes CDR1 MNHNS and CDR2 SASEGT. V was clipped by 11 bases and J by 5 bases; unmatched bases: 5. The CDR3 loop spans 14 amino acids. The CDR3 loop reads CAAGLAGGPETQYF. CDR3 nucleotides: TGTGCCGCGGGACTAGCGGGAGGGCCTGAGACCCAGTACTTC.

The V call is TRBV29-1, the J call TRBJ2-1; the match to TRBD2 covers 8 bases. This CDR3 spans 13 amino acids. CDR1 and CDR2 from the germline V gene are SQVTM and ANQGSEA. V lost 5 bases to trimming and J lost 5 bases; unmatched junction nucleotides: 5. CDR3 region: CSVLGGGHNEQFF. The CDR3 bases are TGCAGCGTTCTAGGCGGGGGGCACAATGAGCAGTTCTTC.

J is TRBJ2-5 and V is TRBV12-3 or TRBV12-4; no definite D call. V lost 10 bases and J lost 4, with 16 bases in between. The CDR3 spans 13 residues. The DNA of the CDR3 is TGTGCCACCCGACCCGTTGCCGGAGAGACCCAGTACTTC. This gives the protein CATRPVAGETQYF.

A few counts support this clonotype. CDR3: CASSSGTIDYTF. CDR3 DNA sequence: TGTGCCAGCAGTTCAGGGACGATAGACTACACCTTC. V usage is TRBV28 and J usage is TRBJ1-2; D is possibly TRBD1 (5 bases). The V gene's germline CDR1 is MDHEN and CDR2 SYDVKM. Trimming cost V 4 bases and J 10 bases, with 13 bases left between them. CDR3 size: 12 residues.

This chain joins TRBV10-3 and TRBJ1-1; possibly TRBD1 for D (6 bases). There are 15 residues in the CDR3. Germline V gene sequence: CDR1 ENHRY, CDR2 SYGVKD. The V and J ends lost 0 bases and 2 bases respectively, with 10 bases between them. The CDR3 DNA reads as TGTGCCATCAGTGAGTCCGGGACACTTAACACTGAAGCTTTCTTT. This sequence encodes CAISESGTLNTEAFF.

The CDR3 sequence is CASSAGQRNTEAFF. In nucleotides, the CDR3 is TGTGCCAGCAGCGCGGGACAGAGAAACACTGAAGCTTTCTTT. V gene TRBV28 combines with J gene TRBJ1-1; 7 nucleotides match TRBD1. The V gene's germline CDR1 is MDHEN and CDR2 SYDVKM. V was clipped by 6 bases and J by 2 bases; unmatched bases: 6. The CDR3 extends over 14 amino acids.

V and J are TRBV12-3 or TRBV12-4 and TRBJ2-5; a weak D match, TRBD1 (6 bases). This CDR3 comprises 13 residues. Trimming shortened V by 3 bases and J by 5 bases, and 10 bases separated the two germline ends. The CDR3 nucleotides are TGTGCCAGCAGTTTGCACCAGGGGGAGACCCAGTACTTC. Translation: CASSLHQGETQYF.

V usage is TRBV28 and J usage is TRBJ2-4; D is perhaps TRBD2 (7 bases). This CDR3 is 15 amino acids long. V was shortened by 2 bases and J by 7 bases, with 15 bases between the two germline ends. Germline V lookup: CDR1 MDHEN, CDR2 SYDVKM. CDR3 DNA: TGTGCCAGCAGTTTAATCGGCGAGGGGGGGAACATTCAGTACTTC. Residues: CASSLIGEGGNIQYF.

In regard to this clonotype: Germline and junction disagree at one end, which may indicate a read error. The J gene is TRBJ1-3, the V gene TRBV6-1; D gene ambiguous. The CDR3 contains 14 residues. Germline CDR1 MNHNS, CDR2 SASEGT. CDR3 in amino acids: CASSEKSSGNAIYF. The CDR3 DNA reads as TGTGCCAGCAGTGAAAAGAGCTCTGGAAACGCCATATATTTT.

This clonotype was detected a few times. The chain joins TRBV10-3 to TRBJ2-5; 7 bases are a match to TRBD1. The better agreement between TRBJ2-7 and the DNA end casts doubt on the J call. The germline V gene encodes CDR1 ENHRY and CDR2 SYGVKD. This CDR3 has 14 amino acids. CDR3 DNA: TGTGCCATCACTAAGGGGGCGCGGGTCGACGAGCAGTACTTC. Translation: CAITKGARVDEQYF.

This clonotype was observed a few times. The V gene is TRBV29-1, the J gene TRBJ2-5, with D perhaps TRBD2 (5 bases). The germline V gene encodes CDR1 SQVTM and CDR2 ANQGSEA. CDR3 length: 13 residues. Trimming took off 4 bases at V and 0 bases at J, with 9 bases between the two ends. This chain's CDR3 is CSVVLAYQETQYF. The CDR3 DNA sequence: TGCAGCGTTGTTTTAGCGTACCAAGAGACCCAGTACTTC.

The chain couples TRBV9 to TRBJ2-5; TRBD2 agrees at 12 bases. The J call may not be correct, given that the DNA end is closer to TRBJ2-1. CDR1 and CDR2 from the germline V gene are SGDLS and YYNGEE. The CDR3 is made up of 16 amino acids. CDR3 coding DNA: TGTGCCAGCAGCGTATTCGCTAGCGGGGGGGTAAATGAGCAGTTCTTC. This encodes CASSVFASGGVNEQFF.

This clonotype occurred many times. This chain links TRBV20-1 with TRBJ2-5; 10 bases are shared with TRBD2. Looked up from germline, CDR1 is DFQATT and CDR2 is SNEGSKA (reference sequence). The CDR3 has 14 residues. V lost 6 bases, J lost 5 bases, and 9 bases stayed unmatched. In DNA, the CDR3 is TGCAGTGCCCCCATAGCGGGAGGAAGGGAGACCCAGTACTTC. Translating it yields CSAPIAGGRETQYF.

This clonotype was seen only a few times. V is TRBV6-6 and J is TRBJ2-5; 12 positions agree with TRBD2. The CDR3 loop spans 14 amino acids. The J segment lost 5 bases and the V segment lost 7 bases, leaving 5 bases of the junction unmatched. Germline CDR1 MNHNY, CDR2 SVGAGI (reference sequence). The CDR3 nucleotides are TGTGCCAGCACCGGACTAGCGGGAAAGGAGACCCAGTACTTC. Residues: CASTGLAGKETQYF.

The chain recombines TRBV6-5 with TRBJ2-7; D unclear. The CDR3 consists of 15 residues. The V and J ends lost 2 bases and 4 bases respectively, with 15 bases between them. Germline V CDR1 and CDR2: MNHEY, SVGAGI. CDR3 protein: CASSYLMTGTYEQYF. CDR3 in DNA: TGTGCCAGCAGTTACCTTATGACGGGCACTTACGAGCAGTACTTC.

V is TRBV12-3 or TRBV12-4 and J is TRBJ2-5; 9 positions agree with TRBD1. With 6 bases clipped from V and 5 bases from J, the junction kept 10 bases outside the gene matches. The CDR3 consists of 15 residues. CDR3 nucleotides: TGTGCCAGCAGAACAACAGGGGGCTGGTCGGAGACCCAGTACTTC. Its protein product is CASRTTGGWSETQYF.

The sample holds a few counts of this clonotype. The chain recombines TRBV7-9 with TRBJ2-5; D may be TRBD1 or TRBD2 (6 bases each). The CDR3 contains 15 residues. V lost 3 bases and J lost 5, with 16 bases in between. Germline V CDR1 and CDR2: SEHNR, FQNEAQ (reference sequence). CDR3 sequence reads: CASSFPAGEEETQYF. CDR3 DNA: TGTGCCAGCAGCTTTCCGGCAGGGGAGGAGGAGACCCAGTACTTC. The variable domain in full, completed from reference TRBV7-9 and TRBJ2-5, reads DTGVSQNPRHKITKRGQNVTFRCDPISEHNRLYWYRQTLGQGPEFLTYFQNEAQLEKSRLLSDRFSAERPKGSFSTLEIQRTEQGDSAMYLCASSFPAGEEETQYFGPGTRLLVL.